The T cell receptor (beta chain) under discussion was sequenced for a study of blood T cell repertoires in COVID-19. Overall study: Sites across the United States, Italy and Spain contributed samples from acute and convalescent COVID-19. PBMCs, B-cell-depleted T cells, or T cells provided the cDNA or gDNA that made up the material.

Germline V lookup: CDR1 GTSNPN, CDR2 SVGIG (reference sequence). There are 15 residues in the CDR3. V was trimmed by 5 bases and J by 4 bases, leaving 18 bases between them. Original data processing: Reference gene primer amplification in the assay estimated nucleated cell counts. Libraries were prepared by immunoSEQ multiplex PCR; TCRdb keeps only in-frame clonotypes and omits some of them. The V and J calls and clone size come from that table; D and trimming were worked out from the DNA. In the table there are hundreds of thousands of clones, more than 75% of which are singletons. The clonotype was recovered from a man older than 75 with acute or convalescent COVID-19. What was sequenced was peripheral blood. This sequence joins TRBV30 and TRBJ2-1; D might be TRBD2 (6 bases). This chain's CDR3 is CAWDPGGMMYNEQFF. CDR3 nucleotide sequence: TGTGCCTGGGACCCGGGCGGGATGATGTACAATGAGCAGTTCTTC.